This T cell receptor (beta chain) was retrieved from a study of CD8 T cells in ankylosing spondylitis. This CDR3 is 11 amino acids long. Between the trimmed V and J ends, which lost 6 bases and 7 bases, there was a span of 9 bases. Study findings and constraints: Both synovial fluid and blood in reactive arthritis had previously been reported to carry some motif variants. Peripheral blood held disease-linked clones only at relatively low frequency, and these were CD8+. Enrichment of disease-linked clones was reportedly significant in matched ankylosing spondylitis synovial fluid.

Quantitative 5'-RACE was performed with molecular barcodes, and it yielded the TCR beta libraries. TCRdb fed the 5' RACE reads into MiXCR, producing one record per CDR3 protein. The sample has 270,000 or so distinct CDR3 sequences, 15% to 20% seen once. This clonotype was seen ten or more times. What it recognizes is unknown. The V call is TRBV12-3 or TRBV12-4, the J call TRBJ1-1; D remains unclear. The clonotype originates from a male donor with ankylosing spondylitis or in good health (not recorded which). The material sequenced was blood, either unsorted or a sorted T cell fraction (not recorded which). CDR3 sequence (DNA): TGTGCCAGCAGCTTTACCGGTGAAGCTTTCTTT. It codes for CASSFTGEAFF.